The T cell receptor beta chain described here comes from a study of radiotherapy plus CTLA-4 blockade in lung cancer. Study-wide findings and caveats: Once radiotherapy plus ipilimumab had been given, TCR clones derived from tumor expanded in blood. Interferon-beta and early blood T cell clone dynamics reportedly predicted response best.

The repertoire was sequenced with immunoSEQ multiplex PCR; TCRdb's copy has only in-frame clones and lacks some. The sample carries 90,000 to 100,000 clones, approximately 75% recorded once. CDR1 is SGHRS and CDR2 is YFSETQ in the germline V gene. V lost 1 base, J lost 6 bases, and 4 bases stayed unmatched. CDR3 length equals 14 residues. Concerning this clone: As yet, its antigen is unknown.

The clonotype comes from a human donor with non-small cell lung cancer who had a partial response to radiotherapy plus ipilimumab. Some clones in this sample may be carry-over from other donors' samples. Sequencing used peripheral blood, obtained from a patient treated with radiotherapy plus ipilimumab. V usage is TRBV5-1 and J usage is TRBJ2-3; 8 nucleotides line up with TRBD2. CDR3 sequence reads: CASSLQRGRDTQYF. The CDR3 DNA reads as TGCGCCAGCAGCTTGCAGCGGGGGAGGGATACGCAGTATTTT. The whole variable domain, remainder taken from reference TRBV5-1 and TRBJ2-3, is KAGVTQTPRYLIKTRGQQVTLSCSPISGHRSVSWYQQTPGQGLQFLFEYFSETQRNKGNFPGRFSGRQFSNSRSEMNVSTLELGDSALYLCASSLQRGRDTQYFGPGTRLTVL.